The T cell receptor (beta chain) under discussion was sequenced for a study of T cell responses to AZD1222 COVID-19 vaccine. Points from the study as a whole: Repertoire sampling occurred only after the peak T cell response. Baseline seropositivity characterized only a handful of AZD1222 recipients.

About this clone: The antigen is unknown.

The assay was immunoSEQ multiplex PCR, and TCRdb's table has in-frame clones only and misses some. The sample records roughly 70,000 clones, around 89% being singletons. After removal of 6 bases from V and 5 bases from J, the junction contained 15 bases not matched to a gene. This CDR3 comprises 17 residues. Per the germline V gene, CDR1 is ENHRY and CDR2 is SYGVKD. The TCR comes from an adult who received the MenACWY meningococcal vaccine as a control. The chain uses TRBV10-3 and TRBJ1-5; 8 nucleotides align to TRBD1. Sequences were derived from peripheral blood, sampled 28 days after the second dose of the MenACWY control vaccine. In DNA form, the CDR3 reads TGTGCCATCAGGAGGGGAGACGGGGCAGGGGGCGATCAGCCCCAGCATTTT. Its translation: CAIRRGDGAGGDQPQHF.